This T cell receptor beta chain was recorded in a study of CD8+CD57+ T cells in acquired aplastic anemia. Study-wide background: DNA per sorted CD4+ or CD8+ sample ranged roughly 0.17 to 27.4 ug, averaging roughly 3.2 ug.

Patients sequenced had flow cytometry evidence of CD8+CD57+ cell expansion. Each patient carried a diagnosis of severe acquired aplastic anemia. TCR beta VDJ and CDR3 were profiled, and genomic DNA was the template. TCRdb reanalysed the reads using MiXCR and keeps one entry per CDR3 protein. The table shows 120,000 or so distinct CDR3 sequences, with 55% to 60% occurring only once. Points from the study as a whole: Roughly 30 was the count of CD8+ CDR3 sequences that patients shared with controls.

As regards this clonotype: Its cognate antigen is unknown.

V trimming: 2 bases; J trimming: 2 bases; junction bases outside the gene matches: 3. This CDR3 region has 15 residues. Germline V gene sequence: CDR1 SGHVS, CDR2 FQNEAQ. The rearrangement joins TRBV7-8 to TRBJ2-5, with 9 bases matching TRBD2. Sequenced sample: sorted CD4+, CD8+, or CD8+CD57+ T cells (not recorded which) from PBMCs. This TCR came from a human donor with aplastic anemia. The CDR3 region is CASSLWAGGQETQYF. The CDR3, as DNA: TGTGCCAGCAGCTTATGGGCGGGGGGGCAAGAGACCCAGTACTTC.